This TCR beta chain derives from a study of spatial heterogeneity in lung cancer. Whole-study context: Sequencing of follow-up PBMC samples took place when they were available, at a median of about two years after resection. Combinations of a unique TCR and a UMI were tallied in raw reads, and on average each appeared more than ten times.

The library protocol tagged each TCR cDNA with a unique molecular identifier. TCRdb reanalysed the 5' RACE reads using MiXCR and keeps one entry per CDR3 protein. The table includes more than 25,000 distinct CDR3 sequences, roughly 5.6% detected once. This clonotype has at least ten counts. The CDR3 extends over 14 amino acids. Germline V gene data show CDR1 as SGHNT and CDR2 as YYREEE (reference sequence). Trimming stripped 0 bases from V and 7 bases from J, with 11 bases between. Regarding time point: blood at routine non-recurrence follow-up after resection. Tumor, nontumor lung or frozen PBMC supplied whole RNA, sequenced without sorting.

Material: PBMCs, obtained at follow-up. The origin of this receptor is a male donor with early-stage non-small cell lung cancer. The V gene is TRBV5-4, the J gene TRBJ2-1; unclear D gene. CDR3: CASSLEGMYNEQFF. CDR3 coding DNA: TGTGCCAGCAGCTTGGAAGGAATGTATAATGAGCAGTTCTTC. Based on the CDR3 plus reference TRBV5-4 and TRBJ2-1, the full variable domain is ETGVTQSPTHLIKTRGQQVTLRCSSQSGHNTVSWYQQALGQGPQFIFQYYREEENGRGNFPPRFSGLQFPNYSSELNVNALELDDSALYLCASSLEGMYNEQFFGPGTRLTVL.